This TCR beta chain was captured by sequencing in a study of Graves' ophthalmopathy and Graves' hyperthyroidism. TCR beta CDR3 regions were amplified from RNA transcripts. First-round RT-PCR employed HTBI primers, with a second-round multiplex PCR after it. TCRdb re-analysed the multiplex PCR reads in MiXCR, keeping a single row per CDR3 protein. The sample lists 600,000 to 700,000 distinct CDR3 sequences, roughly 39% occurring once. This clonotype appeared a few times. The CDR3 runs to 16 residues. Germline V CDR1 and CDR2: LNHDA, SQIVND (reference sequence). V dropped 3 bases and J dropped 7; count of bases not matched to a gene: 10.

This sequence originates from an adult man with Graves' ophthalmopathy. Sequenced sample: peripheral blood. The chain is built from TRBV19 and TRBJ2-2; 8 nucleotides line up with TRBD1. CDR3 protein: CASSMYQGAVYGELFF. For the CDR3, the DNA is TGTGCCAGTAGTATGTATCAGGGGGCGGTATACGGGGAGCTGTTTTTT.